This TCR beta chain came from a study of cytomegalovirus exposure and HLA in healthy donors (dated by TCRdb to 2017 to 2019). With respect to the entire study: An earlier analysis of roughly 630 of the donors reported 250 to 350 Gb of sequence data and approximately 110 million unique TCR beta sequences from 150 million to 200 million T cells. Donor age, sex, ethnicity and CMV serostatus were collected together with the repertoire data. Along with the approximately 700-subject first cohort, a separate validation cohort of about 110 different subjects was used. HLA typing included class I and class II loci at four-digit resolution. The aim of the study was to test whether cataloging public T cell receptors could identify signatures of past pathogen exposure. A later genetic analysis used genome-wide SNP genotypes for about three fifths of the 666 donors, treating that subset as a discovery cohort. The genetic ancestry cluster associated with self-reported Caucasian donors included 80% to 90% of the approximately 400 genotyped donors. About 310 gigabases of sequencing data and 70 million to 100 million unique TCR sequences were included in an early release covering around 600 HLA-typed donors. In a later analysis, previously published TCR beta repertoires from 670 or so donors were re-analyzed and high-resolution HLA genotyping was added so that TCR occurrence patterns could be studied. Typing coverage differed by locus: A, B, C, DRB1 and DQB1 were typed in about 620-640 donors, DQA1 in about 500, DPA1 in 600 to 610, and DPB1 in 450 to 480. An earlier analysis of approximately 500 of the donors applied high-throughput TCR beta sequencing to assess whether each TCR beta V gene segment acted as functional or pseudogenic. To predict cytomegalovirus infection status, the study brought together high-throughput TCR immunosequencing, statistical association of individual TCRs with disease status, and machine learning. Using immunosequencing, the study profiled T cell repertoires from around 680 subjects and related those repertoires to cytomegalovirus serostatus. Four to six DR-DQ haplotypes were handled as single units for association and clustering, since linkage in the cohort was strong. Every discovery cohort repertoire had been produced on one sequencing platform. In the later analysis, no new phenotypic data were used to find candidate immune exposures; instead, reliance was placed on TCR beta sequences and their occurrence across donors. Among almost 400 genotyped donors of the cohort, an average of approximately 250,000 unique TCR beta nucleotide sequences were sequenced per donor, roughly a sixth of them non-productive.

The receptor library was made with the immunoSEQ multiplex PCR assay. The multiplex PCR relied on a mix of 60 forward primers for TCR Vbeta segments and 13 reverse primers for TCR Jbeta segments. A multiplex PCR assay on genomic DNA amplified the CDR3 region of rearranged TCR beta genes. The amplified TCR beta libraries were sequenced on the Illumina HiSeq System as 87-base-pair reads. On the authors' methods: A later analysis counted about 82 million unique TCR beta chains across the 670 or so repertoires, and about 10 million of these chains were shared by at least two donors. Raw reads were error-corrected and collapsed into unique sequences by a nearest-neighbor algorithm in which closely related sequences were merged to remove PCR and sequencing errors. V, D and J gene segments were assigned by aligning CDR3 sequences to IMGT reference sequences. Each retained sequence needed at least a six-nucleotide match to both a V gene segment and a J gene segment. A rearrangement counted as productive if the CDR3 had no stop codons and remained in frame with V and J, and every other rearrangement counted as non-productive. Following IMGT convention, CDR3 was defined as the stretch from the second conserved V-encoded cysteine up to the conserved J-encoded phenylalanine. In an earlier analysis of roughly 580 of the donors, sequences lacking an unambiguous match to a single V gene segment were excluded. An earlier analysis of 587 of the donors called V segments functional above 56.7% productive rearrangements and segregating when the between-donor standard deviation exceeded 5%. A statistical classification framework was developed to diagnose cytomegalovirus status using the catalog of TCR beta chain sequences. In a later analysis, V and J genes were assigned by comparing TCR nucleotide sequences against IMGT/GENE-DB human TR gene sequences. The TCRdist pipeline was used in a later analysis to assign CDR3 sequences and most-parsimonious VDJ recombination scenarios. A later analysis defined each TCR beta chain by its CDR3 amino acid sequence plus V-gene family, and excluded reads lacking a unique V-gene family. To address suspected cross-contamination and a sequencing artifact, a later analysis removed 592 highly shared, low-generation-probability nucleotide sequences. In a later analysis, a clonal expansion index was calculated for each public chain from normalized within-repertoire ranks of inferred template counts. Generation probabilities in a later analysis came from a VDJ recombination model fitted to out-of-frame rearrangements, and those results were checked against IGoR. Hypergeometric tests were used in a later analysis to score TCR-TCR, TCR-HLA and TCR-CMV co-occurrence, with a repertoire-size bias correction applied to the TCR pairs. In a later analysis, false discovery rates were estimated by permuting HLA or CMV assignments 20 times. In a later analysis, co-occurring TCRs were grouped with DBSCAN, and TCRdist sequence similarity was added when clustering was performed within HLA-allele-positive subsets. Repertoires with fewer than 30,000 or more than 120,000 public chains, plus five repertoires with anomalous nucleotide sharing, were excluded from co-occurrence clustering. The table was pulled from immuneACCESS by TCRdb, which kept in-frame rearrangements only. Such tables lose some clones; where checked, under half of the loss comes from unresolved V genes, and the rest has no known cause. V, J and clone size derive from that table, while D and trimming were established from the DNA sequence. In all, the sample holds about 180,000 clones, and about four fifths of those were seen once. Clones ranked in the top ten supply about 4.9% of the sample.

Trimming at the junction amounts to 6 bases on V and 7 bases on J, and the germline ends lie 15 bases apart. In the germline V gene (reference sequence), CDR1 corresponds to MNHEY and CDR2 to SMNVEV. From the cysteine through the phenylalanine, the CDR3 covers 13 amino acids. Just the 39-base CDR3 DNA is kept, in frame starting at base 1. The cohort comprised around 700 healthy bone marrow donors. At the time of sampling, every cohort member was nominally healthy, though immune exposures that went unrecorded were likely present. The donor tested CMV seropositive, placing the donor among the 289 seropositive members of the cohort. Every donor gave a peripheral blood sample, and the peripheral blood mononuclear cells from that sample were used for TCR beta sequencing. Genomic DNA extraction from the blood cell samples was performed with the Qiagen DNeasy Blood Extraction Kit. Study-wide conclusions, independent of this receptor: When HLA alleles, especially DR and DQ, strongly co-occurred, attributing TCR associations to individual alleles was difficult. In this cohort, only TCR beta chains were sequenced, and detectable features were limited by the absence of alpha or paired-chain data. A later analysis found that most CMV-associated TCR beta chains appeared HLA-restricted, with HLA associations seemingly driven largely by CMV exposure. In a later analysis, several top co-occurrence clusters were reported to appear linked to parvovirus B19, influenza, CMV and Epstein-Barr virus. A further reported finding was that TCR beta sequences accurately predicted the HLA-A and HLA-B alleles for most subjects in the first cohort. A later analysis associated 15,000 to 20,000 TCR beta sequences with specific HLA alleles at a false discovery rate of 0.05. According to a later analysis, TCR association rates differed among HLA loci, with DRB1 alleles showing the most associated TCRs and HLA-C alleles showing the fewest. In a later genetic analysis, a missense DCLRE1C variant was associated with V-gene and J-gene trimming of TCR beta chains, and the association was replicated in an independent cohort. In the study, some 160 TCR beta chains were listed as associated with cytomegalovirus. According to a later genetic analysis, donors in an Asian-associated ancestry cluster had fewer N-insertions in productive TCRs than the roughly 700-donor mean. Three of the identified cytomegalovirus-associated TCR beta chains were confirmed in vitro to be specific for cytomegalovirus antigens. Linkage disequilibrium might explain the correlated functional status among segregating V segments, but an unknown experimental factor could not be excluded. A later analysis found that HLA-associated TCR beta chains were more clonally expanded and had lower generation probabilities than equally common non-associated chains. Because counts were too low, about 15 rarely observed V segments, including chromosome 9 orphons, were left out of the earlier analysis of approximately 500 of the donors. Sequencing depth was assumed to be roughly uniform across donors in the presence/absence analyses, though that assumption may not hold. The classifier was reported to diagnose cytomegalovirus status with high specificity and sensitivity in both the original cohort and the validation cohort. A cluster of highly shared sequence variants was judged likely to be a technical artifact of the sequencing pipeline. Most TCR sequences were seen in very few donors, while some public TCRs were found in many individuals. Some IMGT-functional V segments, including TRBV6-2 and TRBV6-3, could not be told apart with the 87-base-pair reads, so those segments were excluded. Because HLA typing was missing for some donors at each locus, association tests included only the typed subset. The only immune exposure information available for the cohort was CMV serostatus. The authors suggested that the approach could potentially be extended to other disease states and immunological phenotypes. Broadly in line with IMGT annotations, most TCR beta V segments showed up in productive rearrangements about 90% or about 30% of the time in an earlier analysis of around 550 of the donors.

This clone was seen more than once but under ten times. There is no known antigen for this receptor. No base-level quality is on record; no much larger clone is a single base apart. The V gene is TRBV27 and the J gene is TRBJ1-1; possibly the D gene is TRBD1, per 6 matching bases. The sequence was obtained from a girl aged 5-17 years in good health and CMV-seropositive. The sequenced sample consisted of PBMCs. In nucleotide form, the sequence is TGTGCCAGCAGGCGAGTGGACAGCCATGAAGCTTTCTTT. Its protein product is CASRRVDSHEAFF.